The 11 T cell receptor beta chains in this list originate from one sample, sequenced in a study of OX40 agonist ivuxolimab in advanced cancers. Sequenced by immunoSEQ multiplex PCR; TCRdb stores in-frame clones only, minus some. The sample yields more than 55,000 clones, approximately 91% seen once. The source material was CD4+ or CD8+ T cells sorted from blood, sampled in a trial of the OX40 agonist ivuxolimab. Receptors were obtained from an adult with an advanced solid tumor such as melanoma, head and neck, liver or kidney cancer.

CDR3 nucleotides: TGTGCCAGCAGTGAATTGATGGGGGGGGGAGAGACCCAGTACTTC. Encoded protein: CASSELMGGGETQYF. The chain recombines TRBV2 with TRBJ2-5; 7 bases are shared with TRBD2. Looked up from germline, CDR1 is SNHLY and CDR2 is FYNNEI. This CDR3 comprises 15 residues. The V segment lost 2 bases and the J segment 4 bases; nucleotides outside the gene matches: 7. Complete variable domain (other parts from reference TRBV2 and TRBJ2-5): EPEVTQTPSHQVTQMGQEVILRCVPISNHLYFYWYRQILGQKVEFLVSFYNNEISEKSEIFDDQFSVERPDGSNFTLKIRSTKLEDSAMYFCASSELMGGGETQYFGPGTRLLVL.

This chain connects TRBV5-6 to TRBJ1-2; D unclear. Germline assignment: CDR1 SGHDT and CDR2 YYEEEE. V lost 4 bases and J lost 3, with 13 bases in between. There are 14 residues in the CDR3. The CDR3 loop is CASSLYRPDYGYTF. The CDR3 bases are TGTGCCAGCAGCCTGTACCGCCCGGACTATGGCTACACCTTC.

Written as DNA, the CDR3 is TGTGCCTGGAATCGGGGATCTGGAAACACCATATATTTT. Its translation is CAWNRGSGNTIYF. The V and J genes are TRBV30 and TRBJ1-3; D remains unclear. The ends were cut back, 4 bases at V and 1 base at J, with 8 bases in the middle. The CDR3 covers 13 residues. Germline lookup yields CDR1 GTSNPN and CDR2 SVGIG (reference sequence).

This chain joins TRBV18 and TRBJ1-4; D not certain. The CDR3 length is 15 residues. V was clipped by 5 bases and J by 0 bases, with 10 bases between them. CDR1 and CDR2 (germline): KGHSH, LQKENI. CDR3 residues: CASSVGPATNEKLFF. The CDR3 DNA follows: TGTGCCAGCTCAGTAGGGCCCGCAACTAATGAAAAACTGTTTTTT.

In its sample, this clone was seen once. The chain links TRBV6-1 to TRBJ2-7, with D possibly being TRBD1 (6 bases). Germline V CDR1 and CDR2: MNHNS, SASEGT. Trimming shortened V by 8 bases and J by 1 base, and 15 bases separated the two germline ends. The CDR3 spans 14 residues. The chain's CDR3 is CASLVTGNSYEQYF. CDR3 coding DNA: TGTGCCAGCCTTGTCACAGGGAATTCCTACGAGCAGTACTTC.

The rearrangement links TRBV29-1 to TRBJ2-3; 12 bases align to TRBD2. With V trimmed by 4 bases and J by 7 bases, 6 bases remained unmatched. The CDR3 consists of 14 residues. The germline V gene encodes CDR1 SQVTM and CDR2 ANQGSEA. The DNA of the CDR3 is TGCAGCGTTGGACTAGCGGGGGTTAGAAATACGCAGTATTTT. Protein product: CSVGLAGVRNTQYF.

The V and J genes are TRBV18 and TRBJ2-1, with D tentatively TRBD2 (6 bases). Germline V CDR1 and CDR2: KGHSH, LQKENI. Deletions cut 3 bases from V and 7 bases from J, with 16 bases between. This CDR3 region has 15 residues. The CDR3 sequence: CASSPLAEGGNEQFF. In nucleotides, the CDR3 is TGTGCCAGCTCACCTTTAGCGGAGGGTGGTAATGAGCAGTTCTTC.

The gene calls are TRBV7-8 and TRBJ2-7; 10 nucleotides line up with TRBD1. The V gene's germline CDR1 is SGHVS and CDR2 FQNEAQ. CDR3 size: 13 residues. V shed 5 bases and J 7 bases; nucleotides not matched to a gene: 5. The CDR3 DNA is TGTGCCAGCAGCCCGGACAGGGGGAGGGAGCAGTACTTC. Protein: CASSPDRGREQYF.

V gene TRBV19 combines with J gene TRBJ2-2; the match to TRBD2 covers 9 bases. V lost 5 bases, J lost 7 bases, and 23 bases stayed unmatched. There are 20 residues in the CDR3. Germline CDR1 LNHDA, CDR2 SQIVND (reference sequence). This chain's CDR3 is CASSAGRAGRVSGSFGELFF. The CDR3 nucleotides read TGTGCCAGTAGTGCAGGCCGGGCCGGGAGGGTTAGCGGGAGTTTCGGGGAGCTGTTTTTT.

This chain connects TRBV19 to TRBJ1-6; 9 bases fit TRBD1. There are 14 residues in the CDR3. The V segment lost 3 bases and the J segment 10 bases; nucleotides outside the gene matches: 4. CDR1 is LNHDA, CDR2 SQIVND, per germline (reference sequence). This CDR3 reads CASSMDRGSSPLHF. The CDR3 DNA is TGTGCCAGTAGTATGGACAGGGGAAGCTCACCCCTCCACTTT.

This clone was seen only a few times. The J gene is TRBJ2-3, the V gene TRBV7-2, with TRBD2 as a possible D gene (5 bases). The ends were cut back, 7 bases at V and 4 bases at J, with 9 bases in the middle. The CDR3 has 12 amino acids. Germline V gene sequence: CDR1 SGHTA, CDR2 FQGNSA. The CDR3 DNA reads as TGTGCCAGCACTATACTAGCAGATACGCAGTATTTT. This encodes CASTILADTQYF. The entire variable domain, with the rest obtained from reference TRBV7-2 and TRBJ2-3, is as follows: GAGVSQSPSNKVTEKGKDVELRCDPISGHTALYWYRQSLGQGLEFLIYFQGNSAPDKSGLPSDRFSAERTGGSVSTLTIQRTQQEDSAVYLCASTILADTQYFGPGTRLTVL.